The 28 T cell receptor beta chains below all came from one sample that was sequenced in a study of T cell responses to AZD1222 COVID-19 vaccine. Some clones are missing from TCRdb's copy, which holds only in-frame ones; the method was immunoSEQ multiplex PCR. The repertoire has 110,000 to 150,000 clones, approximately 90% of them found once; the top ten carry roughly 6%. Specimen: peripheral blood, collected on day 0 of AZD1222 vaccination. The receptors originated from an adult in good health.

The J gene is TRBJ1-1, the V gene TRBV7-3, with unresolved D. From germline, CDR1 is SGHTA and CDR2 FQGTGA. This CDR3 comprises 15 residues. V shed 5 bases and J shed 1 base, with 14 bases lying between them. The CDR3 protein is CASSPSGVSNTEAFF. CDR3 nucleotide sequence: TGTGCCAGCAGCCCGTCCGGGGTTTCGAACACTGAAGCTTTCTTT. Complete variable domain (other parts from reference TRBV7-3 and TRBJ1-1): GAGVSQTPSNKVTEKGKYVELRCDPISGHTALYWYRQSLGQGPEFLIYFQGTGAADDSGLPNDRFFAVRPEGSVSTLKIQRTERGDSAVYLCASSPSGVSNTEAFFGQGTRLTVV.

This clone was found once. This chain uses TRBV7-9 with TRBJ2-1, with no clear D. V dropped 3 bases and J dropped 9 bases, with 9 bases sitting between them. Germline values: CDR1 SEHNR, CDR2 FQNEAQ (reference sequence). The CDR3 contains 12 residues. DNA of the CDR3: TGTGCCAGCAGCTTTCCTTCCAGTGAGCAGTTCTTC. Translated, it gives CASSFPSSEQFF.

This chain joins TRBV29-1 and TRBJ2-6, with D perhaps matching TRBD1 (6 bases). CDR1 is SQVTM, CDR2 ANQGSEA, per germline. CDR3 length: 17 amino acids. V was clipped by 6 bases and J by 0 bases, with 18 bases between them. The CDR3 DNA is TGCAGCGTAGTGACAGGCCGCTCCCTCTCTGGGGCCAACGTCCTGACTTTC. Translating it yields CSVVTGRSLSGANVLTF.

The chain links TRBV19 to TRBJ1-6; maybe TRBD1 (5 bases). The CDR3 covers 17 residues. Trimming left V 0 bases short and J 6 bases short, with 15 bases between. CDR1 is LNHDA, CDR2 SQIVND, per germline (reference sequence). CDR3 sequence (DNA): TGTGCCAGTAGTATAGACTCGGGACCGCCGCTTAATTCACCCCTCCACTTT. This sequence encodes CASSIDSGPPLNSPLHF.

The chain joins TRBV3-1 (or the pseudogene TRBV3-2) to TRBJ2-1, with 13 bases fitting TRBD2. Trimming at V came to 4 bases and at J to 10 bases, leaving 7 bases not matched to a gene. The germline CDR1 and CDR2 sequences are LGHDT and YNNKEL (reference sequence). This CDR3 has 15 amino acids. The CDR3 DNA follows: TGTGCCAGCAGCCTTCAACTAGCGGGAGGGCGGGAGCAGTTCTTC. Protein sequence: CASSLQLAGGREQFF.

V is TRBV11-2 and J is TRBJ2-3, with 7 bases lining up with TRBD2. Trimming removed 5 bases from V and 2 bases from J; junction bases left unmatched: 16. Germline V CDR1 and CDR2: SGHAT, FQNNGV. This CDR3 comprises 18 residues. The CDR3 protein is CASSPLPRSGAPTDTQYF. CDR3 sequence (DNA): TGTGCCAGCAGCCCTCTGCCAAGAAGCGGGGCACCCACAGATACGCAGTATTTT.

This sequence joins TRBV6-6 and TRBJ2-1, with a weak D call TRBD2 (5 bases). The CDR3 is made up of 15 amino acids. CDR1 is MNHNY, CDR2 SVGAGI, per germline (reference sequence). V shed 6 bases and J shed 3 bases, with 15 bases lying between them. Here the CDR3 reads CASSTHGVGYNEQFF. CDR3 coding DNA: TGTGCCAGCAGCACCCACGGGGTGGGCTACAATGAGCAGTTCTTC.

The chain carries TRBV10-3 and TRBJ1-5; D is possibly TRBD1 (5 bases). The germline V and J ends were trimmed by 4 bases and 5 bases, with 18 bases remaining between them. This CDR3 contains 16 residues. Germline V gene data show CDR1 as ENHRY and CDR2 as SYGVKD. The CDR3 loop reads CAISGGFVLRDQPQHF. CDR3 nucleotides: TGTGCCATCAGTGGGGGGTTCGTTCTTCGGGATCAGCCCCAGCATTTT.

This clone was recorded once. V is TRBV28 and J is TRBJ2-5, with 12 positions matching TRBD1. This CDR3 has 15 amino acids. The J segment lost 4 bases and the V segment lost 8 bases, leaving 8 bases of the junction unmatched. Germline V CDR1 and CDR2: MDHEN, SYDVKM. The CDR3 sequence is CASHGTGGAGETQYF. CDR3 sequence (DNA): TGTGCCAGCCATGGGACAGGGGGCGCGGGAGAGACCCAGTACTTC.

Here the CDR3 DNA reads TGTGCCAGCAGTGACCCGGCAGGGGGCTCAGGCAATCAGCCCCAGCATTTT. The encoded protein is CASSDPAGGSGNQPQHF. The gene calls are TRBV6-1 and TRBJ1-5, with 8 bases that match TRBD1. The CDR3 has 17 residues. Germline-derived CDR1 and CDR2 are MNHNS and SASEGT. With 3 bases clipped from V and 2 bases from J, the junction kept 9 bases outside the gene matches.

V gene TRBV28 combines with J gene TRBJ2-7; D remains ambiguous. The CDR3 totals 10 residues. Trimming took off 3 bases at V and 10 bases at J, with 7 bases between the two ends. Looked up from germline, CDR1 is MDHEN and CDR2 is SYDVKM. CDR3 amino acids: CASSFSPQYF. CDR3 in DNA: TGTGCCAGCAGTTTTAGTCCCCAGTACTTC.

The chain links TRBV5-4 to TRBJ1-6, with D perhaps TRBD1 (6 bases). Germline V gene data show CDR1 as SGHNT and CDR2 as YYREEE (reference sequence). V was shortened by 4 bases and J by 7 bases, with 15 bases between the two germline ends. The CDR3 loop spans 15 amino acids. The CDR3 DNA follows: TGTGCCAGCAGCCAAGGGGGGGGAAACAATTCACCCCTCCACTTT. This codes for CASSQGGGNNSPLHF.

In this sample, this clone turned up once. The CDR3 loop is CASRNDRAEPGVAFF. In DNA form, the CDR3 reads TGTGCCAGCAGAAACGACCGGGCCGAGCCCGGTGTAGCTTTCTTT. The genes are TRBV5-4 and TRBJ1-1; D remains ambiguous. Germline values: CDR1 SGHNT, CDR2 YYREEE (reference sequence). The CDR3 totals 15 residues. V shed 5 bases and J shed 10 bases, with 24 bases lying between them.

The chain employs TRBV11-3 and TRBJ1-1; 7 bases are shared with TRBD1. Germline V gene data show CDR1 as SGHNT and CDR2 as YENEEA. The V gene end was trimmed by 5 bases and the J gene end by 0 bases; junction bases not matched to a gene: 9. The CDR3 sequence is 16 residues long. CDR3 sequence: CASSPGGFPMNTEAFF. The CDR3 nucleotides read TGTGCCAGCAGCCCAGGGGGTTTTCCCATGAACACTGAAGCTTTCTTT.

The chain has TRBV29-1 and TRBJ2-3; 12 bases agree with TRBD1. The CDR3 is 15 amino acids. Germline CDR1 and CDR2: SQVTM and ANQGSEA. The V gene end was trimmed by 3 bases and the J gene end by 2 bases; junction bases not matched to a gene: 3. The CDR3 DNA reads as TGCAGCGTTGAGGGGGGACAGGGGGCCACAGATACGCAGTATTTT. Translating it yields CSVEGGQGATDTQYF.

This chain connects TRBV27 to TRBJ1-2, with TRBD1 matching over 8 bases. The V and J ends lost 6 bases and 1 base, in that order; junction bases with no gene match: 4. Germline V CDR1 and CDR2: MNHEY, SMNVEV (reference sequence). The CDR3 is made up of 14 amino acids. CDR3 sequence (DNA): TGTGCCAGCAGGGGGACAGGAGATAACTATGGCTACACCTTC. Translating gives CASRGTGDNYGYTF.

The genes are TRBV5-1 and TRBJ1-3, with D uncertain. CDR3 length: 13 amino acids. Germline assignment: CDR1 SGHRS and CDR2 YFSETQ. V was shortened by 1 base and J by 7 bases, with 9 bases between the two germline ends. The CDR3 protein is CASSLNGRNTIYF. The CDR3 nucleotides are TGCGCCAGCAGCTTGAATGGCCGGAACACCATATATTTT.

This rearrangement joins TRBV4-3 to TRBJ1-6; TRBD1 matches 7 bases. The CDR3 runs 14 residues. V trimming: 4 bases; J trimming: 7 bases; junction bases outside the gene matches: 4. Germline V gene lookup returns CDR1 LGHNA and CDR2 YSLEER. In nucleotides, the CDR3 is TGCGCCAGCAGCCTCGGGACAGCAAATTCACCCCTCCACTTT. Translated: CASSLGTANSPLHF.

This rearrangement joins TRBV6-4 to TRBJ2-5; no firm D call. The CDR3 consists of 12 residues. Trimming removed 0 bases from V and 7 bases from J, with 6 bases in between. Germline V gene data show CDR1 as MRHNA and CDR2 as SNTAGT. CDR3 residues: CASSDSLGTQYF. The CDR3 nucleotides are TGTGCCAGCAGTGACTCTTTAGGGACCCAGTACTTC.

The CDR3 region is CAWSTGGGYEQYF. The CDR3 nucleotides read TGTGCCTGGTCGACAGGGGGAGGGTACGAGCAGTACTTC. The rearrangement uses TRBV30 and TRBJ2-7; 9 bases are shared with TRBD1. Germline V gene sequence: CDR1 GTSNPN, CDR2 SVGIG (reference sequence). This CDR3 comprises 13 residues. The V gene end was trimmed by 5 bases and the J gene end by 4 bases; junction bases not matched to a gene: 6.

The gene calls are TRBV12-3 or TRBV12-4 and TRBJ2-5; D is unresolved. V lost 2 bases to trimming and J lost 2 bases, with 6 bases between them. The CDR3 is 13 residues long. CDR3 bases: TGTGCCAGCAGTTTAAAGGGACAAGAGACCCAGTACTTC. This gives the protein CASSLKGQETQYF.

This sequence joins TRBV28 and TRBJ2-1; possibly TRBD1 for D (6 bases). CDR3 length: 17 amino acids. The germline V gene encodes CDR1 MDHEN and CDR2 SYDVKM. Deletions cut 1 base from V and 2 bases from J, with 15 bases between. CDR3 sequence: CASSLLGDNLPYNEQFF. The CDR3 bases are TGTGCCAGCAGTTTATTAGGGGACAACTTACCCTACAATGAGCAGTTCTTC.

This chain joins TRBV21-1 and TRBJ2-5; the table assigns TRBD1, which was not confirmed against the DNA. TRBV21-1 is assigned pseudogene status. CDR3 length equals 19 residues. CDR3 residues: CASSSRDRGLPETQETQYF. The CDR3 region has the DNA TGTGCCAGCAGCTCCCGGGACAGGGGACTCCCCGAAACACAAGAGACCCAGTACTTC.

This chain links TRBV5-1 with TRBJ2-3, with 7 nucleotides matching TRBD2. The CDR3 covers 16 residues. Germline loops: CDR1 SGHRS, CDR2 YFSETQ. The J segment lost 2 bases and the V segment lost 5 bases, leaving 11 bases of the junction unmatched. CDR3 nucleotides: TGCGCCAGCAGTTCCTATGGGGGGAGGGTCACAGATACGCAGTATTTT. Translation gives CASSSYGGRVTDTQYF.

CDR3 amino acids: CASSLEGQGEAEAFF. The CDR3 nucleotides read TGTGCCAGCAGCTTAGAGGGACAGGGGGAAGCTGAAGCTTTCTTT. V is TRBV13 and J is TRBJ1-1, with TRBD1 matching over 11 bases. The J segment lost 6 bases and the V segment lost 1 base, leaving 4 bases of the junction unmatched. Per the germline V gene, CDR1 is PRHDT and CDR2 is FYEKMQ (reference sequence). The CDR3 spans 15 residues.

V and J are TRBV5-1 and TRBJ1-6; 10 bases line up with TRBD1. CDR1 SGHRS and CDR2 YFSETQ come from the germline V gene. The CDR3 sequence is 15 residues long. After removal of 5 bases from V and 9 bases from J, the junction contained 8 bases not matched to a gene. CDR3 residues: CASSRGTGEVSPLHF. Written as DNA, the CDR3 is TGCGCCAGCAGTAGAGGGACAGGGGAGGTTTCACCCCTCCACTTT.

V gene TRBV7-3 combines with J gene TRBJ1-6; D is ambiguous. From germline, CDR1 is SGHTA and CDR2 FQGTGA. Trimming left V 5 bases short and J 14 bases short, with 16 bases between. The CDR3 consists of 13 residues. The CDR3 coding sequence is TGTGCCAGCAGCCTCGGCGGGGAGAATGCCCTCCACTTT. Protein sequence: CASSLGGENALHF.

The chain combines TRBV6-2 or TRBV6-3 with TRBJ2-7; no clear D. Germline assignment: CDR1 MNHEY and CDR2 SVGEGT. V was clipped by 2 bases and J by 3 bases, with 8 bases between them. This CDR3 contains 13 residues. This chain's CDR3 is CASSYAAGYEQYF. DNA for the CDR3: TGTGCCAGCAGTTACGCCGCCGGCTACGAGCAGTACTTC.